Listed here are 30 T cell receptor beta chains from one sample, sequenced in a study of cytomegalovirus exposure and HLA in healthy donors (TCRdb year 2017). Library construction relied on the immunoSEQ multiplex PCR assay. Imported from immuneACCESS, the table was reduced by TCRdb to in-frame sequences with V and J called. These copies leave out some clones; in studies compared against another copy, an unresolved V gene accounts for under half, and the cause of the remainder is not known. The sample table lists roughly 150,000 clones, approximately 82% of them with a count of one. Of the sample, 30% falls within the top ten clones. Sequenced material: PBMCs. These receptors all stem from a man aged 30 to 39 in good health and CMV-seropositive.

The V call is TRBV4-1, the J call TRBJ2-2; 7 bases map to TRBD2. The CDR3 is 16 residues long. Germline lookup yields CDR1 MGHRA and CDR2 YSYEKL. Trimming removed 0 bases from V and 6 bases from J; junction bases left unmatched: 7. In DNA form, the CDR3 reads TGCGCCAGCAGCCAAGATCGGGGGAGGGCCTCCGGGGAGCTGTTTTTT. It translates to CASSQDRGRASGELFF.

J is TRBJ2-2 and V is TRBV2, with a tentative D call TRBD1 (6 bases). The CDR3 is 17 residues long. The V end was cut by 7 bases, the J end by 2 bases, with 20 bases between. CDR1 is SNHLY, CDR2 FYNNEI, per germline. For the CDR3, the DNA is TGTGCCAGCACCGCTCATTTCGGACAGCTAAACACCGGGGAGCTGTTTTTT. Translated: CASTAHFGQLNTGELFF.

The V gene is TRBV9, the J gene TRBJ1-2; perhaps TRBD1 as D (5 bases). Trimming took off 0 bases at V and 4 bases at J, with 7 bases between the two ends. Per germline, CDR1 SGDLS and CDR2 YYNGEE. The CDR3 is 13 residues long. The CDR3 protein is CASSVGTGYGYTF. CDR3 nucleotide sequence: TGTGCCAGCAGCGTAGGTACAGGCTATGGCTACACCTTC.

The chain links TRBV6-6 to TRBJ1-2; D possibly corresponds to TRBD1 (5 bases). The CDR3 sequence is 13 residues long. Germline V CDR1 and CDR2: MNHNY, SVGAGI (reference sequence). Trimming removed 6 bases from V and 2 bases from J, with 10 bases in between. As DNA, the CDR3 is TGTGCCAGCAGCCGTGGACAAAACTATGGCTACACCTTC. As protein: CASSRGQNYGYTF.

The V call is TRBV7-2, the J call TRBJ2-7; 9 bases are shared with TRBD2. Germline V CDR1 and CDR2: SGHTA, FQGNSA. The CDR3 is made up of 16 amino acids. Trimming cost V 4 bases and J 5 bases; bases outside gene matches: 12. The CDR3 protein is CASSSLQGTSRNEQYF. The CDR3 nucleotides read TGTGCCAGCAGCTCCCTCCAGGGGACTAGCAGAAACGAGCAGTACTTC.

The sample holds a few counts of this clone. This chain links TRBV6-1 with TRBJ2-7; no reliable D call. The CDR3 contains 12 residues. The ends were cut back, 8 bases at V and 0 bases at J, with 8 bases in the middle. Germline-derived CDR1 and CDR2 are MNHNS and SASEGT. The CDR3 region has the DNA TGTGCCAGCCGGTACCTCTCCTACGAGCAGTACTTC. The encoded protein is CASRYLSYEQYF.

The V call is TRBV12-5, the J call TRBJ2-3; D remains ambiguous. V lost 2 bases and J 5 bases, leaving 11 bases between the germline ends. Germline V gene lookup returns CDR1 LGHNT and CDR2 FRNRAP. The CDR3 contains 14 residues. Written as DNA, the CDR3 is TGTGCTAGTGGTTTGCCCACGACGGGAGATACGCAGTATTTT. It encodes CASGLPTTGDTQYF.

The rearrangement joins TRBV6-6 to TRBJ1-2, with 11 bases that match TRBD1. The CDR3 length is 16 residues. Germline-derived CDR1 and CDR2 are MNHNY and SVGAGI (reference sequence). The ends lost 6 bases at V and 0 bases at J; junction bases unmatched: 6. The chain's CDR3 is CASRIQGQGANYGYTF. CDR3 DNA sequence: TGTGCCAGCAGAATACAGGGACAGGGGGCTAACTATGGCTACACCTTC.

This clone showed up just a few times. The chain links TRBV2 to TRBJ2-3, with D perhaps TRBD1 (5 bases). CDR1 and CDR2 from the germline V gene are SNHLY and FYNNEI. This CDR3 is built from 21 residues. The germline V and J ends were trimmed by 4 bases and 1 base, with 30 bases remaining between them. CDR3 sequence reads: CASSAVPAAGSLKIGTDTQYF. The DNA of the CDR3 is TGTGCCAGCAGTGCCGTCCCCGCAGCAGGGTCTTTGAAGATTGGCACAGATACGCAGTATTTT. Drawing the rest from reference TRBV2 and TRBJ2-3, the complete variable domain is EPEVTQTPSHQVTQMGQEVILRCVPISNHLYFYWYRQILGQKVEFLVSFYNNEISEKSEIFDDQFSVERPDGSNFTLKIRSTKLEDSAMYFCASSAVPAAGSLKIGTDTQYFGPGTRLTVL.

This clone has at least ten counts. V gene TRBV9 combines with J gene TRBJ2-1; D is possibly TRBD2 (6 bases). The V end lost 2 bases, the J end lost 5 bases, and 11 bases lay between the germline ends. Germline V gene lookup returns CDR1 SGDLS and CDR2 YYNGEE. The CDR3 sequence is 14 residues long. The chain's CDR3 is CASSVGSTNNEQFF. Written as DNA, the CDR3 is TGTGCCAGCAGCGTCGGGAGTACAAACAATGAGCAGTTCTTC. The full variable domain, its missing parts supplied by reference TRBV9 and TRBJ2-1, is DSGVTQTPKHLITATGQRVTLRCSPRSGDLSVYWYQQSLDQGLQFLIQYYNGEERAKGNILERFSAQQFPDLHSELNLSSLELGDSALYFCASSVGSTNNEQFFGPGTRLTVL.

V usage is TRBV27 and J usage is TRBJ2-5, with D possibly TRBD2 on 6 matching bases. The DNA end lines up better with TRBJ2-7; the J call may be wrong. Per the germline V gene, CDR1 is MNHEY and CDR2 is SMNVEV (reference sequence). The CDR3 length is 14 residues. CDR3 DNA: TGTGCCAGCAGTTTCTGGGACTCTCCGTACGAGCAGTACTTC. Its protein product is CASSFWDSPYEQYF.

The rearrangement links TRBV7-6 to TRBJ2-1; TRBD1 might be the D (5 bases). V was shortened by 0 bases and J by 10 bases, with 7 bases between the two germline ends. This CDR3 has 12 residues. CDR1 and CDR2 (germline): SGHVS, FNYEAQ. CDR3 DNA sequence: TGTGCCAGCAGCTTAGCGGGGCGGGAGCAGTTCTTC. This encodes CASSLAGREQFF. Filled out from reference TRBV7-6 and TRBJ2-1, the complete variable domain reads GAGVSQSPRYKVTKRGQDVALRCDPISGHVSLYWYRQALGQGPEFLTYFNYEAQQDKSGLPNDRFSAERPEGSISTLTIQRTEQRDSAMYRCASSLAGREQFFGPGTRLTVL.

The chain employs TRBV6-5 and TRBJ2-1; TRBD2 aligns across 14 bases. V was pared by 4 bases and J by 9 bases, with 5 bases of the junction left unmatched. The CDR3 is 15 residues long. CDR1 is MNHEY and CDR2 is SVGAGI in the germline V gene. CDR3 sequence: CASSLGLAGESEQFF. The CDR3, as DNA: TGTGCCAGCAGTTTGGGACTAGCGGGAGAGAGTGAGCAGTTCTTC.

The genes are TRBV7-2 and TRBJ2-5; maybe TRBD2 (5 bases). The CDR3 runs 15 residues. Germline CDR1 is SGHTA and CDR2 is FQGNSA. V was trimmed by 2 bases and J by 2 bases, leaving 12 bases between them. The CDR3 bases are TGTGCCAGCAGCTTACCGGGAAAGGGTCAAGAGACCCAGTACTTC. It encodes CASSLPGKGQETQYF.

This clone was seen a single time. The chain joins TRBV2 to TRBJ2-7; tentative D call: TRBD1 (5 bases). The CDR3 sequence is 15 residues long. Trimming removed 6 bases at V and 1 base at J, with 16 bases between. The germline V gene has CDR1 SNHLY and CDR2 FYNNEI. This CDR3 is CASRDTLGSSYEQYF. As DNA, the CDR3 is TGTGCCAGCAGGGACACCTTAGGTTCGTCCTACGAGCAGTACTTC. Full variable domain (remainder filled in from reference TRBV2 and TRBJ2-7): EPEVTQTPSHQVTQMGQEVILRCVPISNHLYFYWYRQILGQKVEFLVSFYNNEISEKSEIFDDQFSVERPDGSNFTLKIRSTKLEDSAMYFCASRDTLGSSYEQYFGPGTRLTVT.

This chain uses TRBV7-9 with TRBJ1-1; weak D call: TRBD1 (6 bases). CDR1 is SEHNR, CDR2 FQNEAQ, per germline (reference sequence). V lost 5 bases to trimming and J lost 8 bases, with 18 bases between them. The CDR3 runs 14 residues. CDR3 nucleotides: TGTGCCAGCAGCCAGAGGACAGAGAGCTTCGAAGCTTTCTTT. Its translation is CASSQRTESFEAFF. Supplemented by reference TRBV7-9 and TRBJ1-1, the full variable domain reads DTGVSQNPRHKITKRGQNVTFRCDPISEHNRLYWYRQTLGQGPEFLTYFQNEAQLEKSRLLSDRFSAERPKGSFSTLEIQRTEQGDSAMYLCASSQRTESFEAFFGQGTRLTVV.

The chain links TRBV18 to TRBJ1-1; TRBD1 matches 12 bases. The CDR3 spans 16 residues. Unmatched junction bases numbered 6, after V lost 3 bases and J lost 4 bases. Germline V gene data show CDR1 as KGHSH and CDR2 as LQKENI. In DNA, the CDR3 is TGTGCCAGCTCACCCGGGACAGGGGGCCTTGGCACTGAAGCTTTCTTT. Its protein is CASSPGTGGLGTEAFF.

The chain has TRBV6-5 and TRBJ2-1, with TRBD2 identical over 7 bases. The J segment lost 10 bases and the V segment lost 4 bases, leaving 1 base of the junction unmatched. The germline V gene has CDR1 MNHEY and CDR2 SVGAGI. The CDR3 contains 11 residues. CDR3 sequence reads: CASSSGGEQFF. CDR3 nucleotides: TGTGCCAGCAGTTCGGGGGGAGAGCAGTTCTTC.

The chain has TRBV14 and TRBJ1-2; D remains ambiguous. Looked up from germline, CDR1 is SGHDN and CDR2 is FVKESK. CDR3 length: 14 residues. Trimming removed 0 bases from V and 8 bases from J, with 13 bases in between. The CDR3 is CASSQDMRAAGYTF. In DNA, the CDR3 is TGTGCCAGCAGCCAAGATATGAGGGCGGCCGGCTACACCTTC.

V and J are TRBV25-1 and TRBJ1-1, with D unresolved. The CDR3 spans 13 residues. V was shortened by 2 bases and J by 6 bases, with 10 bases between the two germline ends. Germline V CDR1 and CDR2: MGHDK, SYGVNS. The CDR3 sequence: CASSEELPPEAFF. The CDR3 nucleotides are TGTGCCAGCAGTGAAGAACTCCCCCCTGAAGCTTTCTTT.

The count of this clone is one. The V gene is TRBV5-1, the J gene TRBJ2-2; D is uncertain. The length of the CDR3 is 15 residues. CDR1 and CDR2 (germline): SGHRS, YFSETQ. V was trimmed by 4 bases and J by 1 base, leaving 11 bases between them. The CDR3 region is CASSPASGNTGELFF. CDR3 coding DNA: TGCGCCAGCAGCCCTGCTTCGGGGAACACCGGGGAGCTGTTTTTT.

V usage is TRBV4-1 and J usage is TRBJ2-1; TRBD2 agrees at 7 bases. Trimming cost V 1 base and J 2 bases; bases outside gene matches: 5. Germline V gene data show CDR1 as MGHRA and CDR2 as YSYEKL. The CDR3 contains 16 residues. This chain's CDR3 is CASSQVGRNPYNEQFF. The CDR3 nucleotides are TGCGCCAGCAGCCAAGTCGGGAGGAACCCCTACAATGAGCAGTTCTTC.

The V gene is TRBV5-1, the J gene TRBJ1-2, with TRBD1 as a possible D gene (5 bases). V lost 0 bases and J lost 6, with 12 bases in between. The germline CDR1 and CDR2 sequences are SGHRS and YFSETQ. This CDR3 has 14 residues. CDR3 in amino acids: CASSLASGVDGYTF. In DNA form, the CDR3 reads TGCGCCAGCAGCTTGGCCTCGGGGGTGGATGGCTACACCTTC.

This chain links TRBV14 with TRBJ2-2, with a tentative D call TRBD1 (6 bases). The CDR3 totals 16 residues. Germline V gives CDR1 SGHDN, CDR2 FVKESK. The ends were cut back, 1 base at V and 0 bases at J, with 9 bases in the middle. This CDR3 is CASSQVGTPNTGELFF. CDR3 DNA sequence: TGTGCCAGCAGCCAAGTGGGGACACCGAACACCGGGGAGCTGTTTTTT.

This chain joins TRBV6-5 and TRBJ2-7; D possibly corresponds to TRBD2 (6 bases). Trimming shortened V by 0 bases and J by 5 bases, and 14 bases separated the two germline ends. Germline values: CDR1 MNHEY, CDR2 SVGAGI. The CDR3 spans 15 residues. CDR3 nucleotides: TGTGCCAGCAGTTACTCCGGCGGGGCTTGGGACGAGCAGTACTTC. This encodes CASSYSGGAWDEQYF.

The CDR3 region has the DNA TGTGCCAGCAGCTTAGGTGGAGGGTGGGCTCAGCCCCAGCATTTT. Translated, it gives CASSLGGGWAQPQHF. This chain connects TRBV7-6 to TRBJ1-5; no clear D. Trimming pared 1 base from V and 6 bases from J, leaving 13 bases between. Germline V lookup: CDR1 SGHVS, CDR2 FNYEAQ. The CDR3 consists of 15 residues.

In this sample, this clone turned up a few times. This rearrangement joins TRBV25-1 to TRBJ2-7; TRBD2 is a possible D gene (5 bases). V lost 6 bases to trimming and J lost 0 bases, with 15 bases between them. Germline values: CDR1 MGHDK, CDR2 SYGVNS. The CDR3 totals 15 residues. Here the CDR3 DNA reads TGTGCCAGCAGCCCCGAGGGCCAAACCTCCTACGAGCAGTACTTC. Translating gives CASSPEGQTSYEQYF.

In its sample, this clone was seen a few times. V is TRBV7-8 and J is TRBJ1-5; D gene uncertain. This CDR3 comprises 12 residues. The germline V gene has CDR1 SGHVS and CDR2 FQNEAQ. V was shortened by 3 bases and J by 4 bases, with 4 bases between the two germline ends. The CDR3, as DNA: TGTGCCAGCAGCTTCGTGAATCAGCCCCAGCATTTT. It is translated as CASSFVNQPQHF.

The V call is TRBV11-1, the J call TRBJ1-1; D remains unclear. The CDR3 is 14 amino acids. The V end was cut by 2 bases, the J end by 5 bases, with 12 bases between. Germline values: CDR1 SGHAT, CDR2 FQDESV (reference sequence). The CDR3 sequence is CASSLLQDRTEAFF. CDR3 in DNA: TGTGCCAGCAGCTTACTCCAGGATAGGACTGAAGCTTTCTTT. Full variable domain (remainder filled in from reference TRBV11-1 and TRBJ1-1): EAEVAQSPRYKITEKSQAVAFWCDPISGHATLYWYRQILGQGPELLVQFQDESVVDDSQLPKDRFSAERLKGVDSTLKIQPAELGDSAMYLCASSLLQDRTEAFFGQGTRLTVV.

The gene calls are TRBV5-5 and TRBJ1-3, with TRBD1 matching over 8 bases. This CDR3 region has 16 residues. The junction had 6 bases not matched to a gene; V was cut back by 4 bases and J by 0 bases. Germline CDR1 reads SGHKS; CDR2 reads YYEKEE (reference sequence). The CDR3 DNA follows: TGTGCCAGCAGCCCCACAGGGGGGAGCTCTGGAAACACCATATATTTT. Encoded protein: CASSPTGGSSGNTIYF.